Sequencing of this T cell receptor beta chain was carried out in a study of response to subunit inactivated influenza vaccine. Study-wide results and caveats: New T cells are recruited in small numbers by each seasonal influenza vaccination, according to the authors' suggestion.

The germline V gene encodes CDR1 MGHRA and CDR2 YSYEKL. The ends were cut back, 1 base at V and 6 bases at J, with 7 bases in the middle. The CDR3 has 12 amino acids. TCRdb called the RT-PCR reads again in MiXCR, with one record for every CDR3 protein. Of about half a million distinct CDR3 sequences listed, 11% are singletons. This clonotype was observed a handful of times. Its cognate antigen is unknown. The gene calls are TRBV4-1 and TRBJ2-7; D is uncertain. The sequence was obtained from a man in his fifties who received an inactivated influenza vaccine. Sample: PBMCs from blood, taken 45 days after vaccination. CDR3 nucleotides: TGCGCCAGCAGCCAAGGTGTAGGCGAGCAGTACTTC. Residues: CASSQGVGEQYF.